These T cell receptor beta chains were read from a single sample in a study of blood T cell repertoires in COVID-19. Assay used: immunoSEQ multiplex PCR; TCRdb lists only in-frame clones, some missing. The table shows some 160,000 clones, with more than 70% occurring only once. The sequencing input was peripheral blood. Receptors were obtained from a man in his forties or fifties who had recovered from COVID-19. Each CDR3 is given with its conserved first and last residue. D genes are given only for firm matches. Some rows mark clone size as missing; the rest say once, few, many or name a class of expanded clone.

CDR3 DNA: TGTGCCAGTAGTTCCCAGGACTCGCTATTCTCCCACGAGCAGTACTTC
CDR3 protein: CASSSQDSLFSHEQYF
V gene: TRBV19
clone size: once
J gene: TRBJ2-7
D gene: .

CDR3 DNA: TGTGCCAGTAGTGTAGCCTCCGCGACGCAGTATTTT
CDR3 protein: CASSVASATQYF
V gene: TRBV19
clone size: .
J gene: TRBJ2-3
D gene: .

CDR3 DNA: TGTGCCAGCAGCGCGGGGAGCTCCTATAATTCACCCCTCCACTTT
CDR3 protein: CASSAGSSYNSPLHF
V gene: TRBV9
clone size: .
J gene: TRBJ1-6
D gene: .

CDR3 DNA: TGTGCCAGCAGGGAACGGACAGGGGGTTCCGGGGAGCTGTTTTTT
CDR3 protein: CASRERTGGSGELFF
V gene: TRBV2
clone size: .
J gene: TRBJ2-2
D gene: TRBD1

CDR3 DNA: TGCGCCAGCAGTAAATCCGGGACTAGCGGCTACGAGCAGTACTTC
CDR3 protein: CASSKSGTSGYEQYF
V gene: TRBV10-1
clone size: few
J gene: TRBJ2-7
D gene: TRBD2

CDR3 DNA: TGTGCCAGCAGTTACTCGAGTTTAGGGGCGAACACCGGGGAGCTGTTTTTT
CDR3 protein: CASSYSSLGANTGELFF
V gene: TRBV6-2/TRBV6-3
clone size: few
J gene: TRBJ2-2
D gene: .

CDR3 DNA: TGTGCCAGCAGCTTAGGGACAGGCACCTCTGGAAACACCATATATTTT
CDR3 protein: CASSLGTGTSGNTIYF
V gene: TRBV13
clone size: .
J gene: TRBJ1-3
D gene: .

CDR3 DNA: TGTGCCTGGAGTAAACTTTACCAGGGGGGCACTGAAGCTTTCTTT
CDR3 protein: CAWSKLYQGGTEAFF
V gene: TRBV30
clone size: .
J gene: TRBJ1-1
D gene: TRBD1

CDR3 DNA: TGTGCCAGCAGTTTAGACAGATTTAGCAATCAGCCCCAGCATTTT
CDR3 protein: CASSLDRFSNQPQHF
V gene: TRBV27
clone size: .
J gene: TRBJ1-5
D gene: .

CDR3 DNA: TGTGCCAGCAGCTTTCGTGCGGGGGGCACAGATACGCAGTATTTT
CDR3 protein: CASSFRAGGTDTQYF
V gene: TRBV5-5
clone size: .
J gene: TRBJ2-3
D gene: TRBD2

CDR3 DNA: TGTGCCAGCAGTCCCCTTGAGACCCAGTACTTC
CDR3 protein: CASSPLETQYF
V gene: TRBV25-1
clone size: .
J gene: TRBJ2-5
D gene: .

CDR3 DNA: TGTGCCAGCAGTGACCCGGGACTAGCGGGAGGGAATGAGCAGTTCTTC
CDR3 protein: CASSDPGLAGGNEQFF
V gene: TRBV6-4
clone size: .
J gene: TRBJ2-1
D gene: TRBD2

CDR3 DNA: TGTGCCAGCAGCCTCGCGACAGGGGGCTTACGTGGCTACACCTTC
CDR3 protein: CASSLATGGLRGYTF
V gene: TRBV2
clone size: .
J gene: TRBJ1-2
D gene: TRBD1

CDR3 DNA: TGCAGTGCTAGTATGACTATGGCGGGGGCAGGAGGCTACACCTTC
CDR3 protein: CSASMTMAGAGGYTF
V gene: TRBV20-1
clone size: .
J gene: TRBJ1-2
D gene: .

CDR3 DNA: TGTGCCAGTAGTATCTCGGACGGAGGGGAGCAGTACTTC
CDR3 protein: CASSISDGGEQYF
V gene: TRBV19
clone size: .
J gene: TRBJ2-7
D gene: .

CDR3 DNA: TGTGCCAGTAGTTCCGACAGGGTGGGCTCTGGGGCCAACGTCCTGACTTTC
CDR3 protein: CASSSDRVGSGANVLTF
V gene: TRBV19
clone size: .
J gene: TRBJ2-6
D gene: TRBD1

CDR3 DNA: TGCGCCAGCAGCTTGGTTAGCGGCGGGGGAAACACAGATACGCAGTATTTT
CDR3 protein: CASSLVSGGGNTDTQYF
V gene: TRBV5-1
clone size: .
J gene: TRBJ2-3
D gene: TRBD2

CDR3 DNA: TGTGCCAGCAGTGAATCGGGGGATAACTATGGCTACACCTTC
CDR3 protein: CASSESGDNYGYTF
V gene: TRBV6-1
clone size: .
J gene: TRBJ1-2
D gene: .

CDR3 DNA: TGTGCCAGTAGCACTAGCGGTTACAATGAGCAGTTCTTC
CDR3 protein: CASSTSGYNEQFF
V gene: TRBV9
clone size: .
J gene: TRBJ2-1
D gene: TRBD2

CDR3 DNA: TGCGCCAGCAGCCCCGCCCCGGGAGCCTACGAGCAGTACTTC
CDR3 protein: CASSPAPGAYEQYF
V gene: TRBV5-1
clone size: .
J gene: TRBJ2-7
D gene: .

CDR3 DNA: TGTGCCAGCAGTTTATCAGGGGCGCGGCAGCCCCAGCATTTT
CDR3 protein: CASSLSGARQPQHF
V gene: TRBV28
clone size: .
J gene: TRBJ1-5
D gene: .

CDR3 DNA: TGTGCCAGCAGTTTATCCGGACAGAAAAATCAGCCCCAGCATTTT
CDR3 protein: CASSLSGQKNQPQHF
V gene: TRBV27
clone size: once
J gene: TRBJ1-5
D gene: .

CDR3 DNA: TGTGCCAGTAGTATGGACACAGGGGGCGGACAGCCCCAGCATTTT
CDR3 protein: CASSMDTGGGQPQHF
V gene: TRBV19
clone size: .
J gene: TRBJ1-5
D gene: TRBD1

CDR3 DNA: TGTGCCAGCAGCTTAGCCAGTCGGGGGGAAAAACTGTTTTTT
CDR3 protein: CASSLASRGEKLFF
V gene: TRBV7-6
clone size: .
J gene: TRBJ1-4
D gene: .

CDR3 DNA: TGTGCCAGCAGAGTAGGGGGAAATCAAGAGACCCAGTACTTC
CDR3 protein: CASRVGGNQETQYF
V gene: TRBV7-9
clone size: .
J gene: TRBJ2-5
D gene: .

CDR3 DNA: TGTGCCAGCAGCTTAGGTTCTCTATCCAAAGAGACCCAGTACTTC
CDR3 protein: CASSLGSLSKETQYF
V gene: TRBV7-7
clone size: .
J gene: TRBJ2-5
D gene: .

CDR3 DNA: TGTGCCAGCAGCTTAGACAGGGGCACAGATACGCAGTATTTT
CDR3 protein: CASSLDRGTDTQYF
V gene: TRBV7-6
clone size: .
J gene: TRBJ2-3
D gene: .

CDR3 DNA: TGTGCCAGCTCACCACCGGGACAGGCGGGCTACACCTTC
CDR3 protein: CASSPPGQAGYTF
V gene: TRBV18
clone size: .
J gene: TRBJ1-2
D gene: TRBD1

CDR3 DNA: TGTGCCAGCTCACCAACTTCAGAGGCGAACACTGAAGCTTTCTTT
CDR3 protein: CASSPTSEANTEAFF
V gene: TRBV18
clone size: once
J gene: TRBJ1-1
D gene: .

CDR3 DNA: TGTGCCAGCAGAGGACCGGGAGAGGTCAGTCAGCCCCAGCATTTT
CDR3 protein: CASRGPGEVSQPQHF
V gene: TRBV6-6
clone size: .
J gene: TRBJ1-5
D gene: .

CDR3 DNA: TGTGCCAGTAGAGCTCAGGGGGCGCAGAACTATGGCTACACCTTC
CDR3 protein: CASRAQGAQNYGYTF
V gene: TRBV19
clone size: .
J gene: TRBJ1-2
D gene: TRBD1

CDR3 DNA: TGCAGCGTGGGAGATGGGAACAATCAGCCCCAGCATTTT
CDR3 protein: CSVGDGNNQPQHF
V gene: TRBV29-1
clone size: .
J gene: TRBJ1-5
D gene: .

CDR3 DNA: TGTGCCTGGATTAACGACCCCCCCGAGCGGGGGGGAGAGACCCAGTACTTC
CDR3 protein: CAWINDPPERGGETQYF
V gene: TRBV30
clone size: .
J gene: TRBJ2-5
D gene: TRBD2

CDR3 DNA: TGTGCCAGCAGCGGACAGGTAAACATGCACACTGAAGCTTTCTTT
CDR3 protein: CASSGQVNMHTEAFF
V gene: TRBV28
clone size: .
J gene: TRBJ1-1
D gene: TRBD1

CDR3 DNA: TGTGCCAGCAGGGTCCGACTAGCGGGGGGCGATACGCAGTATTTT
CDR3 protein: CASRVRLAGGDTQYF
V gene: TRBV2
clone size: .
J gene: TRBJ2-3
D gene: TRBD2

CDR3 DNA: TGCGCCAGCAGCCAAGAAGGAGCGGGTTCGGGCACAGATACGCAGTATTTT
CDR3 protein: CASSQEGAGSGTDTQYF
V gene: TRBV4-3
clone size: .
J gene: TRBJ2-3
D gene: .

CDR3 DNA: TGTGCCACCAGCAGGGAGGGGGGGATAAACTATGGCTACACCTTC
CDR3 protein: CATSREGGINYGYTF
V gene: TRBV15
clone size: .
J gene: TRBJ1-2
D gene: .

CDR3 DNA: TGTGCCAGCCGCTACGGTGGACAGCCTAATTCACCCCTCCACTTT
CDR3 protein: CASRYGGQPNSPLHF
V gene: TRBV6-5
clone size: .
J gene: TRBJ1-6
D gene: .

CDR3 DNA: TGTGCCAGCTGGCCAGGGACAGGGTTACAAGAGACCCAGTACTTC
CDR3 protein: CASWPGTGLQETQYF
V gene: TRBV28
clone size: .
J gene: TRBJ2-5
D gene: TRBD1

CDR3 DNA: TGTGCCAGCAGCGCGGGACAGGGGAGGGGACAGCCCCAGCATTTT
CDR3 protein: CASSAGQGRGQPQHF
V gene: TRBV6-5
clone size: .
J gene: TRBJ1-5
D gene: TRBD1

CDR3 DNA: TGTGCCAGCAGCTTCTACGGACAGGGGGCTGACGAGCAGTACTTC
CDR3 protein: CASSFYGQGADEQYF
V gene: TRBV7-9
clone size: once
J gene: TRBJ2-7
D gene: TRBD1

CDR3 DNA: TGCAGCGTGCAACAGGGGGCTTCCTACAATGAGCAGTTCTTC
CDR3 protein: CSVQQGASYNEQFF
V gene: TRBV29-1
clone size: few
J gene: TRBJ2-1
D gene: TRBD1

CDR3 DNA: TGTGCCAGCAGTTTAGCGACTAGCGGGGGCCCCCAGGATACGCAGTATTTT
CDR3 protein: CASSLATSGGPQDTQYF
V gene: TRBV28
clone size: .
J gene: TRBJ2-3
D gene: TRBD2

CDR3 DNA: TGTGCCAGCAGTTACCGACAGGGGAGGAGGGACGAGCAGTACTTC
CDR3 protein: CASSYRQGRRDEQYF
V gene: TRBV6-5
clone size: .
J gene: TRBJ2-7
D gene: TRBD1

CDR3 DNA: TGTGCCAGTAGACCGACAGGGGCCCTCTATGGCTACACCTTC
CDR3 protein: CASRPTGALYGYTF
V gene: TRBV19
clone size: .
J gene: TRBJ1-2
D gene: TRBD1

CDR3 DNA: TGTGCCAGCAGCTTGGGAGGACATCCTGAAGCTTTCTTT
CDR3 protein: CASSLGGHPEAFF
V gene: TRBV5-6
clone size: .
J gene: TRBJ1-1
D gene: .

CDR3 DNA: TGTGCCAGCAGCGTAGGTGGGACTAGCGATTACGAGCAGTACTTC
CDR3 protein: CASSVGGTSDYEQYF
V gene: TRBV9
clone size: .
J gene: TRBJ2-7
D gene: TRBD2

CDR3 DNA: TGTGCCCAGGGGAAAGGAGCTGAAGCTTTCTTT
CDR3 protein: CAQGKGAEAFF
V gene: TRBV7-8
clone size: .
J gene: TRBJ1-1
D gene: .

CDR3 DNA: TGTGCTAGAACACCGGGACAGGGGTACCACGAGCAGTACTTC
CDR3 protein: CARTPGQGYHEQYF
V gene: TRBV12-5
clone size: .
J gene: TRBJ2-7
D gene: TRBD1

CDR3 DNA: TGCGCCAGCAGTCAATCGATCGGGTCCTGGCAGTTCTTC
CDR3 protein: CASSQSIGSWQFF
V gene: TRBV23-1
clone size: .
J gene: TRBJ2-1
D gene: .